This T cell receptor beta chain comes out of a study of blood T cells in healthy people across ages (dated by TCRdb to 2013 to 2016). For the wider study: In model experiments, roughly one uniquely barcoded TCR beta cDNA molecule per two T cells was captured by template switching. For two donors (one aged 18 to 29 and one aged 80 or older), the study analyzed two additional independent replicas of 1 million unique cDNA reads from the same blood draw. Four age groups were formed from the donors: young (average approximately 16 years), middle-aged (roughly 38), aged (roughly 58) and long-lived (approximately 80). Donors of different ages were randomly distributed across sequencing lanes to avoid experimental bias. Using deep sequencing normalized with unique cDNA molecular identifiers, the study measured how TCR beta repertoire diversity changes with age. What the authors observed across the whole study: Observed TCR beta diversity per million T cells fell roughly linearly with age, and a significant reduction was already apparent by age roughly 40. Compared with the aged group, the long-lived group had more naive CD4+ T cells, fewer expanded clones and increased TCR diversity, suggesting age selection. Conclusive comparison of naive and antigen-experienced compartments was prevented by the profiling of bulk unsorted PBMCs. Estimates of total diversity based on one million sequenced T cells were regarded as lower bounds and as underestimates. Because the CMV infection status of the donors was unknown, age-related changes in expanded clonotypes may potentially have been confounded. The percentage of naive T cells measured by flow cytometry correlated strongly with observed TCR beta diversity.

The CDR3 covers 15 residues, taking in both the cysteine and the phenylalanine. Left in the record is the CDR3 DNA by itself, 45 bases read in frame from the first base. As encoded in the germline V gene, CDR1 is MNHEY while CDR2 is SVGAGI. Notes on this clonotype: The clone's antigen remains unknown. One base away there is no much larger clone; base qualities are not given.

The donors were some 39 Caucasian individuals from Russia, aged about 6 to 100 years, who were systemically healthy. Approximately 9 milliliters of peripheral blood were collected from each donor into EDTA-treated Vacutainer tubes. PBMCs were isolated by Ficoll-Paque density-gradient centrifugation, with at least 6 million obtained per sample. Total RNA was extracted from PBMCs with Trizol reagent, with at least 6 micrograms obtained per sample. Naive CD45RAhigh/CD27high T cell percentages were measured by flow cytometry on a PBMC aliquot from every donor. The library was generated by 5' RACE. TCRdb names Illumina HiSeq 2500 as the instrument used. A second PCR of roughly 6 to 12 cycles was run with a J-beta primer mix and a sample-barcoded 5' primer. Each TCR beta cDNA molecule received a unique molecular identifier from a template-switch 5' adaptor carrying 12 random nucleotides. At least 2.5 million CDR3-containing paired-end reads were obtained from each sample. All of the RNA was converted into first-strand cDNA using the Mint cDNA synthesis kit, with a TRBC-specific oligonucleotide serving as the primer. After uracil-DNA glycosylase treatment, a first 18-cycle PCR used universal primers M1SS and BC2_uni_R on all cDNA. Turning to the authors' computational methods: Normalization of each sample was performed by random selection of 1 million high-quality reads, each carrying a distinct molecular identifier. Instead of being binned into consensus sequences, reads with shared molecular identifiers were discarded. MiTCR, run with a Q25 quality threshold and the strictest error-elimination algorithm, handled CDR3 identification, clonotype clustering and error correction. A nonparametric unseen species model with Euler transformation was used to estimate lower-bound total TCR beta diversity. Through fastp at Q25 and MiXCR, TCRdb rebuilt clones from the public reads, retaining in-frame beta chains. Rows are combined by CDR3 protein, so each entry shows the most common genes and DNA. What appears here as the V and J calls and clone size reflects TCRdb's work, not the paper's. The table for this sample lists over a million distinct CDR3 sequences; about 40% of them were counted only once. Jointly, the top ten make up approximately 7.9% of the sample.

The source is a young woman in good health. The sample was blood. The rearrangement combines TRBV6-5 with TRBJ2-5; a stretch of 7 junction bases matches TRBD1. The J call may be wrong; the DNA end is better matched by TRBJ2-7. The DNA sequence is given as TGTGCCAGCAGGCCGTCCGGGACAGAGGCCTACGAGCAGTACTTC. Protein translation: CASRPSGTEAYEQYF.